What follows is one T cell receptor (beta chain) and its context. Its cognate antigen is unknown. This sample was taken from a study of cytomegalovirus exposure and HLA in healthy donors. Primers: 60 Vbeta forward and 13 Jbeta reverse. Profiled with immunoSEQ multiplex PCR; TCRdb holds only in-frame clones, not every one. The sample includes 200,000 or so clones. Per the germline V gene, CDR1 is SGHRS and CDR2 is YFSETQ. J was trimmed by 4 bases and V by 0 bases; bases with no gene match: 5. This CDR3 comprises 15 residues. Regarding the study as a whole: It was only CMV serostatus that was available as immune exposure information.

Donors in the study were healthy people who gave bone marrow. The sequence was obtained from a girl aged 2-10 years in good health and CMV-seropositive. Material: PBMCs. The chain is built from TRBV5-1 and TRBJ1-2, with 8 nucleotides matching TRBD1. The CDR3 DNA reads as TGCGCCAGCAGCTTGGCGGCGGGACAGGCCTATGGCTACACCTTC. It yields the protein CASSLAAGQAYGYTF.